This T cell receptor beta chain appears in the sequencing data of a study of vaccination and CD4 T cells after COVID-19 (dated by TCRdb to between 2021 and 2024). Regarding the study in general: Every convalescent patient had a positive nasal swab PCR test for SARS-CoV-2, with mild disease in eight to ten patients and severe disease in one. Post-COVID blood samples were collected from convalescent patients a median of roughly 100 days after diagnosis, with a range of about 35 to 161 days. Control cultures used a CEFX viral epitope pool as positive control, an HIV-1 Nef peptide pool as negative control, or no peptide. In roughly eleven COVID-19 convalescent patients and a handful of infection-naive healthy vaccine recipients, the spike-specific CD4+ TCR repertoire before mRNA vaccination was compared with the repertoire after mRNA vaccination. The convalescent cohort comprised six males and four females, including two Hispanic individuals, seven Caucasians, two Asians and one multiracial person. Post-vaccine blood samples were obtained a median of approximately 70 days after the second vaccine dose, with a range of roughly 13 to 250 days. Participants got two doses of the Pfizer-BioNTech BNT162b2 vaccine (n=8) or two doses of the Moderna mRNA-1273 vaccine (n=2). Overlapping spike peptide pools from SARS-CoV-2 and from the common cold coronaviruses HCoV-NL63, HCoV-OC43 and HCoV-229E were used as culture stimuli.

The treatment or condition tag for this specimen amounts to: roughly nine-day PBMC culture with coronavirus spike peptide pools or control peptides (ViraFEST assay). The ViraFEST assay, used in the study, expanded antigen-specific T cells with peptide pools and then identified the expanded clonotypes through TCR sequencing. The convalescent patients' positive SARS-CoV-2 PCR tests fell between March and December 2020, which was before the Alpha, Beta and Delta variants emerged in the United States. About 2 million PBMCs per well were cultured in IMDM with 5% human AB serum and 8.5 to 10 IU/ml IL-2, plus 10 ug/ml peptide pools. Half of the culture medium was replaced with fresh IL-2-containing medium on days 3 and 7. Once the cells had been in culture for about 10 days, the EasySep CD4+ T cell isolation kit was used to isolate CD4+ T cells by negative selection. Ficoll-Paque Plus gradient centrifugation was used to isolate PBMCs from whole blood, and the isolated PBMCs were then either used fresh or cryopreserved at -140C. Triplicate wells were generally used for each culture condition.

The protocol used for the library was PCR. DNA from cultured CD4+ T cells underwent TCR sequencing with the Oncomine TCR Beta short-read assay at the Johns Hopkins FTIC core. The QIAamp micro DNA kit was used to extract genomic DNA from the cultured CD4+ T cells. The Oncomine TCR Beta libraries from cultured CD4+ T cells were pooled using unique dual indexes and then sequenced on an Illumina iSeq 100. Per the authors' processing: Non-productive sequences were filtered out, and CDR3s that did not start with C, did not end with F or W, or were shorter than 7 amino acids were discarded. The MANAFEST web application was used to identify antigen-specific clonotypes by comparing peptide-stimulated wells against reference wells and other culture wells. An FDR below 0.05, an odds ratio above 5, and a productive frequency above 0.1% in at least two of three replicate wells were required for clones to be considered positive. Cross-reactive clonotypes were defined as significantly expanded in both SARS-CoV-2 spike wells and at least one common cold coronavirus spike condition. CDR3 homology was assessed with Levenshtein distances (stringdist) and unrooted phylogenetic trees (ape) in R version 3.6.1. Using fastp trimming at Q25 and MiXCR clonotype assembly, TCRdb reanalyzed the public sequencing data and kept in-frame beta chains. Each entry merges the rows of one CDR3 protein and shows their most common DNA and genes. V and J calls and clone size were set by TCRdb, not the authors. This sample is represented by over 14,000 distinct CDR3 sequences; approximately 52% of them were singletons. The ten largest clones take up approximately 8% of the sample.

General findings and caveats noted by the study authors: The median number of SARS-CoV-2-reactive clonotypes rose from approximately 20 after infection to 38 after vaccination, but the change was not significant. Of the vaccine-specific clones in convalescent patients, 304 of 307, or nearly all, reacted only to SARS-CoV-2 spike and did not cross-react with common cold coronaviruses. In convalescent patients, a median roughly 85% of post-vaccine SARS-CoV-2-reactive clones were detected only after vaccination, and vaccine-specific priming was suggested by this finding. The number of convalescent patients in the study was relatively small, and the study did not examine early timepoints following natural infection.

For this clonotype: Its antigen specificity is not known. The sample holds no much larger clone one base away, and base qualities are not on file.

The CDR3 goes from the cysteine to the phenylalanine over 16 residues. Here the CDR3 DNA is all that survives: 48 bases in frame from base 1. Reading the germline V gene (reference sequence) gives CDR1 MNHEY and CDR2 SMNVEV. V loses 1 base, J loses 10 bases, and the germline ends lie 17 bases apart. This receptor chain uses TRBV27 and TRBJ1-6, with TRBD1 perhaps the D gene, on 5 matching bases. The clonotype originates from a human donor who had recovered from COVID-19. Sequencing was carried out using CD4+ T cells from blood, cultured in vitro. The bases read TGTGCCAGCAGTTTATGGGGGACGGGAAAGGACTCACCCCTCCACTTT. This codes for CASSLWGTGKDSPLHF.